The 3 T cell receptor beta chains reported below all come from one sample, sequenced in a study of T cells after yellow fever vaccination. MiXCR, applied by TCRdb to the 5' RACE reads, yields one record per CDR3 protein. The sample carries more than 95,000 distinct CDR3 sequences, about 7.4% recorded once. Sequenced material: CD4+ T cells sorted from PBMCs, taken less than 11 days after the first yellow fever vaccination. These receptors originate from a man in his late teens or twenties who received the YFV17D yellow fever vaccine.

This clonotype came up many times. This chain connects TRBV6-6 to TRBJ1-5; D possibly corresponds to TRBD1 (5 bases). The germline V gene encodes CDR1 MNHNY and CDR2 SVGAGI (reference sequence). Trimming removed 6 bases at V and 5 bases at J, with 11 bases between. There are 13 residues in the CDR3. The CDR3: CASRGRDHQPQHF. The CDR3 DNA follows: TGTGCCAGCAGGGGCAGGGACCATCAGCCCCAGCATTTT.

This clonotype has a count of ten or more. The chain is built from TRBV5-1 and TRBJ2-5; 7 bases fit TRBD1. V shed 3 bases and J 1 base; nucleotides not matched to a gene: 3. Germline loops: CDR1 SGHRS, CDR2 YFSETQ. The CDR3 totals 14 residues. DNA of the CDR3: TGCGCCAGCAGCTCGGGACAGATCCAAGAGACCCAGTACTTC. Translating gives CASSSGQIQETQYF.

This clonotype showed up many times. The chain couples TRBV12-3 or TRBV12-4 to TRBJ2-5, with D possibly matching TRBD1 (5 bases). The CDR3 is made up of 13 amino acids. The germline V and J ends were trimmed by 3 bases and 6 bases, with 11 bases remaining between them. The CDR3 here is CASSLAGPQTQYF. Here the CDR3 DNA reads TGTGCCAGCAGTTTGGCAGGGCCGCAGACCCAGTACTTC.